This TCR beta chain was captured by sequencing in a study of neurological immune-mediated disorders. Via MiXCR, TCRdb re-called the 5' RACE reads, giving one row per CDR3 protein. The sample has approximately 100,000 distinct CDR3 sequences, 3.5% to 4% seen once. The CDR3 consists of 14 residues. Germline-derived CDR1 and CDR2 are DFQATT and SNEGSKA (reference sequence). V shed 5 bases and J 6 bases; nucleotides not matched to a gene: 7. This clonotype was seen more than once but under ten times. The chain has TRBV20-1 and TRBJ2-3, with 11 bases aligning to TRBD1. This clonotype was sampled from a woman aged 18-30 years with multiple sclerosis. The sequenced sample was PBMCs. CDR3 sequence: CSARFGQGADTQYF. CDR3 in DNA: TGCAGTGCTCGATTCGGACAGGGGGCTGATACGCAGTATTTT.